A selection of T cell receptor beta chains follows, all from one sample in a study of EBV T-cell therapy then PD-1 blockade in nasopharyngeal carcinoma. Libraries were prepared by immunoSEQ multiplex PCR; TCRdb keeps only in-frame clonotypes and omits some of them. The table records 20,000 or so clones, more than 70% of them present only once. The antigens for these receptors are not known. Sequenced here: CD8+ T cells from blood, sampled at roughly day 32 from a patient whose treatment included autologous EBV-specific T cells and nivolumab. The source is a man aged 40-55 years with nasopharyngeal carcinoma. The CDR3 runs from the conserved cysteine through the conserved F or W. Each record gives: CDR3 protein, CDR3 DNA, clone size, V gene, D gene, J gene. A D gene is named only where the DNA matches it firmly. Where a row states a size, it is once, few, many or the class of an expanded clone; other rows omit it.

CDR3 protein: CASSFLGGTDTQYF
CDR3 DNA: TGTGCCAGCAGTTTTTTGGGGGGCACAGATACGCAGTATTTT
clone size: NA
V gene: TRBV27
D gene: NA
J gene: TRBJ2-3

CDR3 protein: CASSPSAGPTSYEQYF
CDR3 DNA: TGTGCCAGCAGTCCCTCGGCGGGGCCCACCTCCTACGAGCAGTACTTC
clone size: NA
V gene: TRBV27
D gene: NA
J gene: TRBJ2-7

CDR3 protein: CASTLVGQGKRGYTF
CDR3 DNA: TGTGCCAGTACGCTTGTGGGACAGGGGAAACGGGGCTACACCTTC
clone size: NA
V gene: TRBV5-4
D gene: TRBD1
J gene: TRBJ1-2

CDR3 protein: CASSLRLTGQGYGYTF
CDR3 DNA: TGTGCCAGCAGCTTAAGGCTAACGGGACAGGGCTATGGCTACACCTTC
clone size: NA
V gene: TRBV7-2
D gene: TRBD1
J gene: TRBJ1-2

CDR3 protein: CASSFPGRRNTGELFF
CDR3 DNA: TGTGCCAGCAGCTTCCCGGGACGGAGAAACACCGGGGAGCTGTTTTTT
clone size: NA
V gene: TRBV9
D gene: NA
J gene: TRBJ2-2

CDR3 protein: CASSSKVGPRETQYF
CDR3 DNA: TGTGCCAGCAGCTCCAAGGTGGGGCCGAGAGAGACCCAGTACTTC
clone size: NA
V gene: TRBV7-8
D gene: NA
J gene: TRBJ2-5

CDR3 protein: CASSELISSYNEQFF
CDR3 DNA: TGTGCCAGCAGCGAGCTAATCAGCTCCTACAATGAGCAGTTCTTC
clone size: NA
V gene: TRBV9
D gene: NA
J gene: TRBJ2-1

CDR3 protein: CASSLGAQKLFF
CDR3 DNA: TGTGCCAGCAGCTTGGGAGCGCAAAAACTGTTTTTT
clone size: NA
V gene: TRBV5-8
D gene: NA
J gene: TRBJ1-4

CDR3 protein: CASSEAGTGGYEQYF
CDR3 DNA: TGTGCCAGCAGTGAAGCCGGGACAGGGGGCTACGAGCAGTACTTC
clone size: NA
V gene: TRBV6-1
D gene: TRBD1
J gene: TRBJ2-7

CDR3 protein: CASGPNEQFF
CDR3 DNA: TGTGCCAGCGGCCCTAATGAGCAGTTCTTC
clone size: NA
V gene: TRBV6-6
D gene: NA
J gene: TRBJ2-1

CDR3 protein: CASSEVQTGGEEQYF
CDR3 DNA: TGTGCCAGCAGTGAAGTTCAGACAGGGGGTGAGGAGCAGTACTTC
clone size: NA
V gene: TRBV2
D gene: TRBD1
J gene: TRBJ2-7

CDR3 protein: CASSLTGESNYGYTF
CDR3 DNA: TGTGCCAGCAGCCTCACAGGGGAGAGTAACTATGGCTACACCTTC
clone size: NA
V gene: TRBV5-5
D gene: TRBD1
J gene: TRBJ1-2

CDR3 protein: CASSLVRFPNEQFF
CDR3 DNA: TGCGCCAGCAGCCTGGTACGGTTTCCCAATGAGCAGTTCTTC
clone size: NA
V gene: TRBV4-1
D gene: NA
J gene: TRBJ2-1

CDR3 protein: CASSSGADRRRGCTF
CDR3 DNA: TGTGCCAGCAGCTCTGGTGCGGACAGGAGGCGAGGCTGCACCTTC
clone size: NA
V gene: TRBV7-9
D gene: TRBD1
J gene: TRBJ1-2

CDR3 protein: CASSQRSQGHGYTF
CDR3 DNA: TGCGCCAGCAGCCAAAGGTCCCAGGGCCATGGCTACACCTTC
clone size: NA
V gene: TRBV4-3
D gene: NA
J gene: TRBJ1-2

CDR3 protein: CSAHTRDEQFF
CDR3 DNA: TGCAGCGCGCATACCCGGGACGAGCAGTTCTTC
clone size: once
V gene: TRBV29-1
D gene: NA
J gene: TRBJ2-1

CDR3 protein: CATSFRGSGEGQHF
CDR3 DNA: TGTGCCACCAGTTTCAGGGGCTCTGGGGAAGGCCAGCATTTT
clone size: NA
V gene: TRBV24-1
D gene: NA
J gene: TRBJ1-5

CDR3 protein: CASSIYGSNTEAFF
CDR3 DNA: TGTGCCAGTAGTATTTACGGCAGCAACACTGAAGCTTTCTTT
clone size: NA
V gene: TRBV19
D gene: NA
J gene: TRBJ1-1

CDR3 protein: CATALGGTGNTIYF
CDR3 DNA: TGTGCCACCGCCCTGGGGGGCACTGGAAACACCATATATTTT
clone size: NA
V gene: TRBV19
D gene: NA
J gene: TRBJ1-3

CDR3 protein: CAIEPTGTLNYGYTF
CDR3 DNA: TGTGCCATCGAACCGACCGGGACGCTAAACTATGGCTACACCTTC
clone size: NA
V gene: TRBV28
D gene: NA
J gene: TRBJ1-2

CDR3 protein: CASSSQSGYTF
CDR3 DNA: TGTGCCAGCAGCTCCCAAAGTGGCTACACCTTC
clone size: NA
V gene: TRBV7-9
D gene: NA
J gene: TRBJ1-2

CDR3 protein: CASSEDFSSYNEQFF
CDR3 DNA: TGTGCCAGCAGTGAAGACTTTAGCTCCTACAATGAGCAGTTCTTC
clone size: NA
V gene: TRBV2
D gene: NA
J gene: TRBJ2-1

CDR3 protein: CASSQASGAYEQYF
CDR3 DNA: TGCGCCAGCAGCCAAGCCTCGGGGGCCTACGAGCAGTACTTC
clone size: NA
V gene: TRBV4-3
D gene: NA
J gene: TRBJ2-7

CDR3 protein: CASSVGGETGELFF
CDR3 DNA: TGTGCCAGCAGCGTAGGGGGGGAAACCGGGGAGCTGTTTTTT
clone size: NA
V gene: TRBV9
D gene: NA
J gene: TRBJ2-2

CDR3 protein: CASSLRDRVNEQYF
CDR3 DNA: TGCGCCAGCAGCTTAAGGGACAGGGTAAACGAGCAGTACTTC
clone size: few
V gene: TRBV5-1
D gene: TRBD1
J gene: TRBJ2-7

CDR3 protein: CASSYSQGLEKLFF
CDR3 DNA: TGTGCCAGCAGTTACTCACAGGGGTTAGAAAAACTGTTTTTT
clone size: NA
V gene: TRBV6-5
D gene: TRBD1
J gene: TRBJ1-4

CDR3 protein: CASSLPTRGRNEQFF
CDR3 DNA: TGTGCCAGCAGTTTACCTACCAGGGGGCGAAATGAGCAGTTCTTC
clone size: NA
V gene: TRBV28
D gene: TRBD1
J gene: TRBJ2-1

CDR3 protein: CASSFHRVGSTHEQYF
CDR3 DNA: TGTGCCAGCAGTTTCCATAGAGTAGGCTCGACCCACGAGCAGTACTTC
clone size: once
V gene: TRBV27
D gene: NA
J gene: TRBJ2-7

CDR3 protein: CASSSQDRVNEKLFF
CDR3 DNA: TGTGCCAGCAGCTCACAGGACAGGGTTAATGAAAAACTGTTTTTT
clone size: NA
V gene: TRBV7-9
D gene: TRBD1
J gene: TRBJ1-4

CDR3 protein: CASSLAPSGQGGEQYF
CDR3 DNA: TGTGCCAGCAGCTTAGCCCCCTCGGGACAGGGAGGCGAGCAGTACTTC
clone size: NA
V gene: TRBV7-2
D gene: TRBD1
J gene: TRBJ2-7

CDR3 protein: CASSRTVNIQYF
CDR3 DNA: TGTGCCAGCAGCCGGACAGTGAACATTCAGTACTTC
clone size: once
V gene: TRBV7-9
D gene: NA
J gene: TRBJ2-4

CDR3 protein: CASSEETGNTGELFF
CDR3 DNA: TGTGCCAGCAGTGAAGAGACAGGCAACACCGGGGAGCTGTTTTTT
clone size: once
V gene: TRBV6-1
D gene: NA
J gene: TRBJ2-2

CDR3 protein: CASTRGQTEAFF
CDR3 DNA: TGCGCCAGCACCAGGGGGCAGACTGAAGCTTTCTTT
clone size: NA
V gene: TRBV4-1
D gene: TRBD1
J gene: TRBJ1-1

CDR3 protein: CASSPIGQGETQYF
CDR3 DNA: TGCGCCAGCAGCCCCATCGGGCAGGGAGAGACCCAGTACTTC
clone size: NA
V gene: TRBV4-3
D gene: NA
J gene: TRBJ2-5

CDR3 protein: CASSSSGGGLMVRQYF
CDR3 DNA: TGTGCCAGCAGCTCTAGCGGGGGGGGTCTGATGGTAAGGCAGTATTTT
clone size: NA
V gene: TRBV7-8
D gene: TRBD2
J gene: TRBJ2-3

CDR3 protein: CASSPLSSGAVNEQFF
CDR3 DNA: TGTGCCAGCAGCCCTCTATCTAGCGGCGCAGTAAATGAGCAGTTCTTC
clone size: NA
V gene: TRBV9
D gene: TRBD2
J gene: TRBJ2-1

CDR3 protein: CASSYAGTGKLYGYTF
CDR3 DNA: TGTGCCAGCAGCTACGCCGGGACAGGGAAACTCTATGGCTACACCTTC
clone size: once
V gene: TRBV13
D gene: TRBD1
J gene: TRBJ1-2

CDR3 protein: CASSTGQEDHQPQHF
CDR3 DNA: TGTGCCAGCAGTACCGGACAGGAGGACCATCAGCCCCAGCATTTT
clone size: few
V gene: TRBV6-2/TRBV6-3
D gene: TRBD1
J gene: TRBJ1-5

CDR3 protein: CASSSGGGNEQFF
CDR3 DNA: TGCGCCAGCAGCTCGGGAGGGGGCAATGAGCAGTTCTTC
clone size: NA
V gene: TRBV4-1
D gene: TRBD2
J gene: TRBJ2-1

CDR3 protein: CASSLGQTQYF
CDR3 DNA: TGTGCCAGCAGTTTAGGACAGACCCAGTACTTC
clone size: once
V gene: TRBV27
D gene: NA
J gene: TRBJ2-5

CDR3 protein: CASSVRGTDSPLHF
CDR3 DNA: TGTGCCAGCAGCGTGCGGGGGACGGATTCACCCCTCCACTTT
clone size: NA
V gene: TRBV13
D gene: NA
J gene: TRBJ1-6

CDR3 protein: CASSLGQGESGELFF
CDR3 DNA: TGTGCCAGCAGCTTGGGACAGGGGGAATCCGGGGAGCTGTTTTTT
clone size: NA
V gene: TRBV7-9
D gene: TRBD1
J gene: TRBJ2-2

CDR3 protein: CASSQEAGTGSEKLFF
CDR3 DNA: TGCGCCAGCAGCCAAGAAGCCGGGACAGGGAGTGAAAAACTGTTTTTT
clone size: NA
V gene: TRBV4-3
D gene: TRBD1
J gene: TRBJ1-4

CDR3 protein: CASSKTSLAGGPRNEQFF
CDR3 DNA: TGCGCCAGCAGCAAGACATCGCTAGCGGGGGGGCCTAGGAATGAGCAGTTCTTC
clone size: NA
V gene: TRBV10-1
D gene: TRBD2
J gene: TRBJ2-1

CDR3 protein: CASSFGTGFHEQYF
CDR3 DNA: TGTGCCAGCAGTTTCGGGACAGGCTTCCACGAGCAGTACTTC
clone size: once
V gene: TRBV27
D gene: TRBD1
J gene: TRBJ2-7

CDR3 protein: CASSEEGRASGNTIYF
CDR3 DNA: TGTGCCAGCAGTGAAGAGGGCAGGGCCTCTGGAAACACCATATATTTT
clone size: few
V gene: TRBV6-1
D gene: NA
J gene: TRBJ1-3

CDR3 protein: CASSAGTSGGDEPFF
CDR3 DNA: TGTGCCAGCAGCGCCGGGACTAGCGGGGGTGATGAGCCGTTCTTC
clone size: NA
V gene: TRBV9
D gene: TRBD2
J gene: TRBJ2-1

CDR3 protein: CATSPGVSEAFF
CDR3 DNA: TGTGCCACCTCGCCAGGGGTGAGTGAAGCTTTCTTT
clone size: NA
V gene: TRBV19
D gene: NA
J gene: TRBJ1-1

CDR3 protein: CASHKVSYEQYF
CDR3 DNA: TGTGCCAGTCATAAGGTTAGCTACGAGCAGTACTTC
clone size: NA
V gene: TRBV27
D gene: NA
J gene: TRBJ2-7

CDR3 protein: CASSQDGQGGQETQYF
CDR3 DNA: TGCGCCAGCAGCCAAGATGGGCAGGGAGGCCAAGAGACCCAGTACTTC
clone size: NA
V gene: TRBV4-3
D gene: NA
J gene: TRBJ2-5

CDR3 protein: CASSQEGSAGANVLTF
CDR3 DNA: TGCGCCAGCAGCCAAGAGGGGTCGGCAGGGGCCAACGTCCTGACTTTC
clone size: NA
V gene: TRBV4-1
D gene: NA
J gene: TRBJ2-6

CDR3 protein: CASSLVAKNIQYF
CDR3 DNA: TGTGCCAGCAGCCTTGTAGCCAAAAACATTCAGTACTTC
clone size: NA
V gene: TRBV5-6
D gene: NA
J gene: TRBJ2-4

CDR3 protein: CASSFYSNQPQHF
CDR3 DNA: TGTGCCAGCAGTTTTTACAGCAATCAGCCCCAGCATTTT
clone size: NA
V gene: TRBV27
D gene: NA
J gene: TRBJ1-5

CDR3 protein: CASSAGPKDRDNYGYTF
CDR3 DNA: TGTGCCAGCAGCGCCGGCCCAAAGGACAGGGATAACTATGGCTACACCTTC
clone size: NA
V gene: TRBV9
D gene: TRBD1
J gene: TRBJ1-2

CDR3 protein: CASSLAGGDQETQYF
CDR3 DNA: TGTGCCAGCAGCTTAGCGGGGGGGGACCAAGAGACCCAGTACTTC
clone size: NA
V gene: TRBV7-8
D gene: TRBD2
J gene: TRBJ2-5